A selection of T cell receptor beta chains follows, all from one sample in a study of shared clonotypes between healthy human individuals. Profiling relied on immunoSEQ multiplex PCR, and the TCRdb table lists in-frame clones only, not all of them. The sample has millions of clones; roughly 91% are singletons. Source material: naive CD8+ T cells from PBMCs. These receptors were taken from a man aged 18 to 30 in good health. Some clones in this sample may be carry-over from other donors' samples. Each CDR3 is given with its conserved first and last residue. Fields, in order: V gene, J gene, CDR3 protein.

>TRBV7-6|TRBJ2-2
CASSDRAPNTGELFF
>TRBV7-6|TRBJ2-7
CASSPRLVSASYEQYF
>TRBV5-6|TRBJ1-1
CASRSRDREPEAFF
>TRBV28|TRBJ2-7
CASRLRGGVYEQYF
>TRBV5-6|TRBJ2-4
CASNRGGGKNIQYF
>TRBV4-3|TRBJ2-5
CASSQGTSAQETQYF
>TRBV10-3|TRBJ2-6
CAISEATVSRVANVLTF
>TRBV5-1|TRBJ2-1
CASSWTGKGGYDNEQFF
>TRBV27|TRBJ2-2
CASSLQATGELFF
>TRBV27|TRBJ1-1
CASSLVLGDTEAFF
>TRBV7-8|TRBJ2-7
CASSLTSASYEQYF
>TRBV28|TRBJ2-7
CASRGAYEQYF
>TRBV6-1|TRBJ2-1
CASGGLAAYNEQFF
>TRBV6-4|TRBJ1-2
CASSDSLRDRNGYTF
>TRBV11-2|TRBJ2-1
CASSLDDSGRPYNEQFF
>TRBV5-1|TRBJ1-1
CASSTYRGMNTEAFF
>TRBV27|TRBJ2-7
CASSLVQGAYEQYF
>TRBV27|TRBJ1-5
CASSLDGLNQPQHF
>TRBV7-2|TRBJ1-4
CASSLDGREKLFF
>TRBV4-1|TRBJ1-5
CASSQDRRDHQPQHF
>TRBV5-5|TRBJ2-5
CASSGGPRPQETQYF
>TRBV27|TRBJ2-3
CASNYIAGGTDTQYF
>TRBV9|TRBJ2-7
CASSVGPNGNEQYF
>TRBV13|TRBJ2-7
CASSLDSGALPYEQYF
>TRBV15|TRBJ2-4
CATSRAQGGQNIQYF
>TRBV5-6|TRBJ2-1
CASSPEGGNEQFF
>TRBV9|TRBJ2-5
CASSEGHLYQETQYF
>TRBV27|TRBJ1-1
CASRDSLGQVEAFF
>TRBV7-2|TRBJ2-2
CASSYLAFSGELFF
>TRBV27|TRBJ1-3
CASGRGRNTIYF
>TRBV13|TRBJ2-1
CASSSGGQGSTYNEQFF
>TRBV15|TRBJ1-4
CATVSGVTNEKLFF
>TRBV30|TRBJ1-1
CAWGRGDTEAFF
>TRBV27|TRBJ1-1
CATSGGPPGGTEAFF
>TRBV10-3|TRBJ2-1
CAISPLQPHPNNEQFF
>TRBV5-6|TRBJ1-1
CASSLYGTGATEAFF
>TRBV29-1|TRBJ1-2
CSVGPGTPVIGYTF
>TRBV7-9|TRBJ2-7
CASTNRGAGGVEQYF
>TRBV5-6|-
CASTFGTGKTGELFF
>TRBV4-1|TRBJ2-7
CASSHRDGASYEQYF
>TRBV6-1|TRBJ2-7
CASSVGDPRTYEQYF
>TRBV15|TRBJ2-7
CATTLEGSTYEQYF